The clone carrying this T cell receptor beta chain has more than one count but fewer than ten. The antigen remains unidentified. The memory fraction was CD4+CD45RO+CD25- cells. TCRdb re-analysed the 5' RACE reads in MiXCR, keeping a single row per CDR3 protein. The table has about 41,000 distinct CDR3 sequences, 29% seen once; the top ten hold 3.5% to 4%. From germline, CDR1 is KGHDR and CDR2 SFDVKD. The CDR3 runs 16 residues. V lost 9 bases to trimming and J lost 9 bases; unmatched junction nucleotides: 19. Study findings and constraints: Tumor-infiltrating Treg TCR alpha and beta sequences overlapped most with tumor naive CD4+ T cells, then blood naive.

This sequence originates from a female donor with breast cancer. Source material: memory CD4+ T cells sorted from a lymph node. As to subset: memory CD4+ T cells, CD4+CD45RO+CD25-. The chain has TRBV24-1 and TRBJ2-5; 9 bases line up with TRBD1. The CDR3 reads CATEYSGTGIREAQYF. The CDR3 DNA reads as TGTGCCACCGAATACTCCGGGACAGGGATTCGGGAGGCCCAGTACTTC.